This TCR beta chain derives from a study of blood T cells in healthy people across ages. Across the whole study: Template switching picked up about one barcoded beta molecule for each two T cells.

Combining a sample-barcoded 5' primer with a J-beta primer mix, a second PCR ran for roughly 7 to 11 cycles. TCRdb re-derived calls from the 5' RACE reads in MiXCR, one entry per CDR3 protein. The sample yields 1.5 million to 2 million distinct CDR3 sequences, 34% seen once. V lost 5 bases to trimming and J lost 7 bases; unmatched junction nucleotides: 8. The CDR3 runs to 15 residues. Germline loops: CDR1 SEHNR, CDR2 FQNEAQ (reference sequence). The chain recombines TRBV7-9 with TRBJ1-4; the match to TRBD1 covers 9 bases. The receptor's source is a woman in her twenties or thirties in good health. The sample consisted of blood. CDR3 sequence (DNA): TGTGCCAGCAGCATCCGGGGGACAGGGAGTGAAAAACTGTTTTTT. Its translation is CASSIRGTGSEKLFF. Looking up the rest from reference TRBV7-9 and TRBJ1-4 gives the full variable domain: DTGVSQNPRHKITKRGQNVTFRCDPISEHNRLYWYRQTLGQGPEFLTYFQNEAQLEKSRLLSDRFSAERPKGSFSTLEIQRTEQGDSAMYLCASSIRGTGSEKLFFGSGTQLSVL.